The T cell receptor beta chain described here comes from a study of blood T cell repertoires in COVID-19. Study details: Samples representing acute and convalescent COVID-19 were sourced from the United States, Italy and Spain. The analysed material was cDNA or gDNA that came from T cells, B-cell-depleted T cells, or PBMCs.

Authors' analysis steps: By means of reference gene primer amplification, nucleated cell counts were estimated. Clones were read by immunoSEQ multiplex PCR, and TCRdb kept only the in-frame ones, dropping some. Clone size and the V and J calls come from that table; the DNA yielded D and trimming. The sample has over 60,000 clones, 89% seen once; the top ten hold under 10%. Germline CDR1 and CDR2: LNHDA and SQIVND (reference sequence). The CDR3 contains 13 residues. The junction had 5 bases not matched to a gene; V was cut back by 6 bases and J by 7 bases. The receptor's source is a man older than 75 with acute or convalescent COVID-19. The source material was peripheral blood. This chain uses TRBV19 with TRBJ1-5; 8 bases map to TRBD1. The CDR3 protein is CASRQTGAQPQHF. The DNA for the CDR3 is TGTGCCAGTAGGCAGACAGGGGCGCAGCCCCAGCATTTT.